What follows are 32 T cell receptor beta chains derived from one specimen sequenced in a study of shared clonotypes between healthy human individuals. The table came from immunoSEQ multiplex PCR; TCRdb's copy has only in-frame clones and leaves some out. The sample has approximately 1,500,000 clones; around 98% are singletons. Sequencing was done on a sample of naive CD4+ T cells sorted from blood. As for subset: CD45RA+ positively selected. The receptors were sampled from a man aged 25-45 years in good health.

This chain uses TRBV5-1 with TRBJ1-1; no clear D. The germline V and J ends were trimmed by 0 bases and 5 bases, with 11 bases remaining between them. Germline lookup yields CDR1 SGHRS and CDR2 YFSETQ. This CDR3 region has 14 residues. The CDR3 bases are TGCGCCAGCAGCTTGGGTCCTTTGGAGACTGAAGCTTTCTTT. Amino acid sequence: CASSLGPLETEAFF.

This clone appeared once. The V call is TRBV5-1, the J call TRBJ2-7; D ambiguous. The V gene's germline CDR1 is SGHRS and CDR2 YFSETQ. V was cut by 0 bases and J by 3 bases, with 10 bases left in between. This CDR3 is 14 amino acids long. CDR3 sequence: CASSLDLWGYEQYF. CDR3 DNA sequence: TGCGCCAGCAGCTTGGATTTGTGGGGCTACGAGCAGTACTTC.

The chain links TRBV2 to TRBJ2-7; no firm D call. Germline-derived CDR1 and CDR2 are SNHLY and FYNNEI. The germline V and J ends were trimmed by 2 bases and 7 bases, with 12 bases remaining between them. The CDR3 totals 13 residues. The chain's CDR3 is CASSEQAVGEQYF. The CDR3 nucleotides read TGTGCCAGCAGTGAACAAGCAGTAGGAGAGCAGTACTTC.

The V call is TRBV7-8, the J call TRBJ2-7; D may be TRBD2 (5 bases). CDR1 and CDR2 (germline): SGHVS, FQNEAQ. The length of the CDR3 is 12 residues. Trimming took 6 bases from V and 4 from J, leaving 10 bases between them. The CDR3 loop reads CASRRTAYEQYF. The CDR3 region has the DNA TGTGCCAGCAGACGGACTGCGTACGAGCAGTACTTC.

This sequence joins TRBV19 and TRBJ1-5; 10 nucleotides line up with TRBD1. CDR1 LNHDA and CDR2 SQIVND come from the germline V gene (reference sequence). Losses at the gene ends were 7 bases for V and 3 bases for J; bases not matched to a gene: 9. The CDR3 runs 16 residues. The CDR3 loop is CASTLRTGGVNQPQHF. The CDR3 DNA reads as TGTGCCAGTACTCTCAGGACAGGGGGTGTCAATCAGCCCCAGCATTTT. Based on the CDR3 plus reference TRBV19 and TRBJ1-5, the full variable domain is DGGITQSPKYLFRKEGQNVTLSCEQNLNHDAMYWYRQDPGQGLRLIYYSQIVNDFQKGDIAEGYSVSREKKESFPLTVTSAQKNPTAFYLCASTLRTGGVNQPQHFGDGTRLSIL.

V and J are TRBV7-2 and TRBJ2-1, with 9 positions matching TRBD1. The length of the CDR3 is 14 residues. Germline lookup yields CDR1 SGHTA and CDR2 FQGNSA. The V segment lost 1 base and the J segment 14 bases; nucleotides outside the gene matches: 9. The CDR3 region is CASSLVRTGGAEFF. In DNA, the CDR3 is TGTGCCAGCAGCTTAGTCCGCACAGGGGGCGCGGAGTTCTTC. The complete variable domain, with remaining parts taken from reference TRBV7-2 and TRBJ2-1, reads GAGVSQSPSNKVTEKGKDVELRCDPISGHTALYWYRQSLGQGLEFLIYFQGNSAPDKSGLPSDRFSAERTGGSVSTLTIQRTQQEDSAVYLCASSLVRTGGAEFFGPGTRLTVL.

The chain links TRBV11-2 to TRBJ2-7; 11 nucleotides align to TRBD2. The CDR3 length is 16 residues. Germline V gives CDR1 SGHAT, CDR2 FQNNGV. Trimming cost V 6 bases and J 2 bases; bases outside gene matches: 9. In DNA, the CDR3 is TGTGCCAGCAGTCCTAGGGGTAGCGGGAGGGCCTACGAGCAGTACTTC. This sequence encodes CASSPRGSGRAYEQYF.

The V gene is TRBV7-8, the J gene TRBJ1-1; D gene ambiguous. Germline lookup yields CDR1 SGHVS and CDR2 FQNEAQ. V gave up 4 bases and J gave up 1 base, with 13 bases separating them. The CDR3 runs to 15 residues. CDR3 DNA: TGTGCCAGCAGCTCTTTGGGCGGTAAGAACACTGAAGCTTTCTTT. Protein product: CASSSLGGKNTEAFF.

V usage is TRBV18 and J usage is TRBJ2-1; no definite D call. Germline CDR1 KGHSH, CDR2 LQKENI. The CDR3 contains 13 residues. The V gene lost 3 bases and the J gene lost 8 bases, with 11 bases spanning the gap. CDR3 residues: CASSPSRMDEQFF. CDR3 nucleotide sequence: TGTGCCAGCTCACCGTCCAGGATGGATGAGCAGTTCTTC.

J is TRBJ1-1 and V is TRBV14; D remains unclear. Germline V CDR1 and CDR2: SGHDN, FVKESK. Trimming pared 4 bases from V and 3 bases from J, leaving 12 bases between. The CDR3 length is 14 residues. The CDR3 protein is CASSLTFDYTEAFF. DNA of the CDR3: TGTGCCAGCAGCCTCACCTTCGACTACACTGAAGCTTTCTTT.

The chain is built from TRBV30 and TRBJ2-7; tentatively, D is TRBD2 (6 bases). Germline V gene data show CDR1 as GTSNPN and CDR2 as SVGIG (reference sequence). V was cut by 3 bases and J by 6 bases, with 9 bases left in between. This CDR3 is 11 amino acids long. Written as DNA, the CDR3 is TGTGCCTGGAGGCGGGAAGCCGAGCAGTACTTC. This sequence encodes CAWRREAEQYF.

This chain joins TRBV27 and TRBJ2-1; 7 bases map to TRBD2. The J segment lost 1 base and the V segment lost 0 bases, leaving 0 bases of the junction unmatched. CDR3 length: 15 amino acids. The V gene's germline CDR1 is MNHEY and CDR2 SMNVEV (reference sequence). As DNA, the CDR3 is TGTGCCAGCAGTTTATCGGGAGGGTCCTACAATGAGCAGTTCTTC. It codes for CASSLSGGSYNEQFF.

J is TRBJ1-1 and V is TRBV18; no clear D. The CDR3 extends over 14 amino acids. Germline loops: CDR1 KGHSH, CDR2 LQKENI. V was clipped by 4 bases and J by 4 bases, with 13 bases between them. The CDR3 DNA reads TGTGCCAGCTCACTAGTCGCCGCTCTCACTGAAGCTTTCTTT. The encoded protein is CASSLVAALTEAFF.

The chain employs TRBV5-4 and TRBJ1-1; D not certain. CDR3 length: 13 amino acids. Germline V gene sequence: CDR1 SGHNT, CDR2 YYREEE (reference sequence). The V gene lost 3 bases and the J gene lost 11 bases, with 17 bases spanning the gap. The CDR3 region is CASSSKGSLGAFF. CDR3 in DNA: TGTGCCAGCAGCTCGAAAGGGAGCCTCGGGGCTTTCTTT.

The chain joins TRBV5-4 to TRBJ2-2; 7 bases agree with TRBD1. The CDR3 covers 17 residues. Per the germline V gene, CDR1 is SGHNT and CDR2 is YYREEE (reference sequence). J lost 0 bases, V lost 0 bases, and 5 bases had no gene match. This chain's CDR3 is CASSLGSGQTNTGELFF. In nucleotides, the CDR3 is TGTGCCAGCAGCTTGGGGTCGGGACAGACGAACACCGGGGAGCTGTTTTTT. The full variable domain, with the rest looked up from reference TRBV5-4 and TRBJ2-2, is ETGVTQSPTHLIKTRGQQVTLRCSSQSGHNTVSWYQQALGQGPQFIFQYYREEENGRGNFPPRFSGLQFPNYSSELNVNALELDDSALYLCASSLGSGQTNTGELFFGEGSRLTVL.

V gene TRBV2 combines with J gene TRBJ2-2; D is possibly TRBD1 (7 bases). This CDR3 has 16 amino acids. Germline CDR1 SNHLY, CDR2 FYNNEI. Between the trimmed V and J ends, which lost 3 bases and 5 bases, there was a span of 16 bases. CDR3 region: CASSDIGGGRTGELFF. The CDR3 DNA is TGTGCCAGCAGTGATATCGGAGGGGGCCGGACCGGGGAGCTGTTTTTT.

This clone was seen a single time. This chain joins TRBV9 and TRBJ1-1, with no clear D. V lost 4 bases and J lost 4, with 14 bases in between. The germline gives CDR1 SGDLS, CDR2 YYNGEE. There are 14 residues in the CDR3. Written as DNA, the CDR3 is TGTGCCAGCAGCAGTGCCTGGATGGGCACTGAAGCTTTCTTT. It encodes CASSSAWMGTEAFF.

V is TRBV20-1 and J is TRBJ1-2, with a weak D call TRBD1 (6 bases). Germline V gene data show CDR1 as DFQATT and CDR2 as SNEGSKA (reference sequence). V was shortened by 5 bases and J by 8 bases, with 12 bases between the two germline ends. The CDR3 extends over 11 amino acids. The CDR3 DNA reads TGCAGTGCTCACAGGGCTGAAGGCTACACCTTC. Its translation is CSAHRAEGYTF.

This chain connects TRBV18 to TRBJ2-2; D unclear. Looked up from germline, CDR1 is KGHSH and CDR2 is LQKENI. Trimming removed 0 bases at V and 6 bases at J, with 11 bases between. The CDR3 totals 15 residues. In nucleotides, the CDR3 is TGTGCCAGCTCACCACCCGGTTTTCGACCCGGGGAGCTGTTTTTT. It specifies CASSPPGFRPGELFF.

Of note for this clone: Other DNA sequences of this sample code for an identical CDR3. The CDR3 is CSASLADTQYF. The CDR3, as DNA: TGCAGTGCTAGTCTCGCAGATACGCAGTATTTT. The chain employs TRBV20-1 and TRBJ2-3; D not certain. CDR1 and CDR2 (germline): DFQATT, SNEGSKA (reference sequence). The CDR3 runs 11 residues. V was shortened by 3 bases and J by 4 bases, with 5 bases between the two germline ends.

The chain recombines TRBV6-1 with TRBJ2-1, with 9 bases that match TRBD2. V lost 0 bases, J lost 6 bases, and 3 bases stayed unmatched. In germline, CDR1 is MNHNS, CDR2 SASEGT. This CDR3 is 15 amino acids long. The CDR3 here is CASSEAGTSFNEQFF. The CDR3, as DNA: TGTGCCAGCAGTGAAGCTGGGACTAGCTTCAATGAGCAGTTCTTC.

This chain uses TRBV29-1 with TRBJ2-3; 8 bases map to TRBD2. Germline-derived CDR1 and CDR2 are SQVTM and ANQGSEA. Trimming removed 4 bases from V and 5 bases from J; junction bases left unmatched: 5. The CDR3 sequence is 13 residues long. CDR3 sequence reads: CSVAGRAVDTQYF. CDR3 in DNA: TGCAGCGTTGCCGGGAGGGCCGTAGATACGCAGTATTTT.

The J gene is TRBJ2-7, the V gene TRBV5-4; D may match TRBD1 or TRBD2 (5 bases each). The germline V gene encodes CDR1 SGHNT and CDR2 YYREEE (reference sequence). Between the trimmed V and J ends, which lost 0 bases and 3 bases, there was a span of 13 bases. There are 15 residues in the CDR3. CDR3 in amino acids: CASSLVGGAGYEQYF. CDR3 DNA: TGTGCCAGCAGCTTGGTCGGTGGGGCGGGCTACGAGCAGTACTTC.

This chain links TRBV6-6 with TRBJ1-2, with D possibly matching TRBD1 (6 bases). The CDR3 is 14 amino acids. The germline gives CDR1 MNHNY, CDR2 SVGAGI (reference sequence). V shed 8 bases and J shed 1 base, with 14 bases lying between them. CDR3 in DNA: TGTGCCAGCCAGGACAGTCTATATAACTATGGCTACACCTTC. This translates into CASQDSLYNYGYTF.

In the case of this clone: The same CDR3 is also encoded by other DNA sequences in this sample. This rearrangement joins TRBV7-2 to TRBJ2-3; D ambiguous. Germline V gene data show CDR1 as SGHTA and CDR2 as FQGNSA. V gave up 5 bases and J gave up 2 bases, with 8 bases separating them. CDR3 length: 13 residues. CDR3 in amino acids: CASSLLLTDTQYF. The CDR3 DNA is TGTGCCAGCAGCCTCTTACTCACAGATACGCAGTATTTT.

J is TRBJ1-3 and V is TRBV18; D is possibly TRBD1 (6 bases). The CDR3 is 16 residues long. Trimming removed 2 bases at V and 3 bases at J, with 14 bases between. Germline lookup yields CDR1 KGHSH and CDR2 LQKENI. The CDR3: CASSPIAQGNGNTIYF. CDR3 bases: TGTGCCAGCTCACCAATCGCACAGGGAAATGGAAACACCATATATTTT.

This chain's CDR3 is CASSLASVRLFKSGDTEAFF. In DNA, the CDR3 is TGTGCCAGCAGCTTAGCCTCGGTCCGGCTTTTTAAATCTGGGGACACTGAAGCTTTCTTT. The chain is built from TRBV7-2 and TRBJ1-1; no clear D gene. Germline assignment: CDR1 SGHTA and CDR2 FQGNSA. The CDR3 contains 20 residues. Between the trimmed V and J ends, which lost 0 bases and 3 bases, there was a span of 26 bases.

This clone has just one count. The chain employs TRBV7-2 and TRBJ2-3; D gene ambiguous. CDR1 SGHTA and CDR2 FQGNSA come from the germline V gene. V was cut by 3 bases and J by 6 bases, with 13 bases left in between. This CDR3 contains 14 residues. The chain's CDR3 is CASSFGGDADTQYF. DNA of the CDR3: TGTGCCAGCAGCTTCGGTGGGGATGCTGATACGCAGTATTTT.

The chain links TRBV6-5 to TRBJ1-5; D possibly corresponds to TRBD1 (5 bases). Trimming took off 2 bases at V and 9 bases at J, with 17 bases between the two ends. This CDR3 spans 15 amino acids. From germline, CDR1 is MNHEY and CDR2 SVGAGI. CDR3 protein: CASSYRGTPMGPQHF. CDR3 sequence (DNA): TGTGCCAGCAGTTACCGAGGGACGCCCATGGGGCCCCAGCATTTT.

The chain carries TRBV30 and TRBJ2-5; TRBD2 matches 10 bases. CDR1 and CDR2 (germline): GTSNPN, SVGIG (reference sequence). Trimming took 4 bases from V and 0 from J; bases not matched to a gene: 5. The CDR3 consists of 15 residues. The CDR3 region is CAWTSGSLYQETQYF. The DNA of the CDR3 is TGTGCCTGGACTAGCGGGAGTTTATACCAAGAGACCCAGTACTTC. Using reference TRBV30 and TRBJ2-5 for the parts outside the CDR3, the full variable domain is SQTIHQWPATLVQPVGSPLSLECTVEGTSNPNLYWYRQAAGRGLQLLFYSVGIGQISSEVPQNLSASRPQDRQFILSSKKLLLSDSGFYLCAWTSGSLYQETQYFGPGTRLLVL.

This clone appeared once. The genes are TRBV28 and TRBJ2-7, with D perhaps assigned TRBD1 or TRBD2 (5 bases each). CDR3 length equals 16 residues. Between the trimmed V and J ends, which lost 7 bases and 0 bases, there was a span of 19 bases. CDR1 is MDHEN, CDR2 SYDVKM, per germline. The CDR3 region has the DNA TGTGCCAGCATCCCTTATGAGGGGACGAGCTCCTACGAGCAGTACTTC. Amino acid sequence: CASIPYEGTSSYEQYF.

Concerning this clone itself: Other DNA sequences within the sample encode an identical CDR3. The chain links TRBV29-1 to TRBJ2-7; D could derive from TRBD1 or TRBD2 (5 bases each). Trimming cost V 5 bases and J 1 base, with 9 bases left between them. The CDR3 length is 12 residues. CDR1 SQVTM and CDR2 ANQGSEA come from the germline V gene. The CDR3 DNA follows: TGCAGCGTTCTAGGGGAGTCCTACGAGCAGTACTTC. Translating it yields CSVLGESYEQYF.